One and the same sample provided the 7 T cell receptor beta chains below, sequenced in a study of cytomegalovirus exposure and HLA in healthy donors. TCRdb's table, derived via immunoSEQ multiplex PCR, lists solely in-frame clones and lacks some. Of 300,000 to 400,000 clones in the sample, 70% to 90% are singletons; the top ten hold 0.83%. The sample consisted of PBMCs. Receptors were obtained from a woman aged 18-29 years in good health and CMV-seronegative.

The chain links TRBV11-2 to TRBJ1-5, with 10 bases lining up with TRBD1. The germline CDR1 and CDR2 sequences are SGHAT and FQNNGV. V shed 0 bases, J shed 5 bases, and the junction held 1 base outside the gene matches. The CDR3 consists of 15 residues. CDR3 sequence: CASSLETGGYQPQHF. CDR3 nucleotide sequence: TGTGCCAGCAGCTTAGAGACAGGGGGCTATCAGCCCCAGCATTTT. Using reference TRBV11-2 and TRBJ1-5 for the parts outside the CDR3, the full variable domain is EAGVAQSPRYKIIEKRQSVAFWCNPISGHATLYWYQQILGQGPKLLIQFQNNGVVDDSQLPKDRFSAERLKGVDSTLKIQPAKLEDSAVYLCASSLETGGYQPQHFGDGTRLSIL.

J is TRBJ1-4 and V is TRBV19; 12 positions agree with TRBD1. The CDR3 covers 14 residues. Per the germline V gene, CDR1 is LNHDA and CDR2 is SQIVND (reference sequence). The V gene end was trimmed by 6 bases and the J gene end by 8 bases; junction bases not matched to a gene: 4. This CDR3 reads CASSRDRGQEKLFF. The CDR3 DNA reads as TGTGCCAGTAGCCGGGACAGGGGGCAGGAAAAACTGTTTTTT.

This chain joins TRBV13 and TRBJ1-2; 10 bases fit TRBD1. This CDR3 contains 15 residues. Germline assignment: CDR1 PRHDT and CDR2 FYEKMQ (reference sequence). V trimming: 5 bases; J trimming: 2 bases; junction bases outside the gene matches: 5. The CDR3 DNA reads TGTGCCAGCAGCGAAGTGGACAGGGGGAACTATGGCTACACCTTC. Its protein is CASSEVDRGNYGYTF.

The chain joins TRBV4-2 to TRBJ1-4; 9 nucleotides align to TRBD1. Germline trimming cut 4 bases from V and 9 bases from J; bases unmatched to any gene: 12. Germline V gene data show CDR1 as LGHNA and CDR2 as YNFKEQ. The CDR3 extends over 16 amino acids. The CDR3 protein is CASSLDPGQGQQKLFF. The DNA of the CDR3 is TGTGCCAGCAGCCTCGATCCGGGACAGGGCCAACAAAAACTGTTTTTT.

The chain employs TRBV27 and TRBJ2-7; 8 bases align to TRBD1. This CDR3 has 15 residues. V was pared by 4 bases and J by 3 bases, with 8 bases of the junction left unmatched. Germline V gene lookup returns CDR1 MNHEY and CDR2 SMNVEV (reference sequence). The CDR3 loop is CASSSQGAQDYEQYF. In DNA, the CDR3 is TGTGCCAGCAGTTCTCAGGGGGCGCAGGACTACGAGCAGTACTTC.

The rearrangement links TRBV4-1 to TRBJ2-7; 7 nucleotides line up with TRBD1. The CDR3 spans 15 residues. V was clipped by 4 bases and J by 2 bases; unmatched bases: 8. Germline CDR1 and CDR2: MGHRA and YSYEKL. CDR3 sequence reads: CASSPTGVAAYEQYF. CDR3 DNA sequence: TGCGCCAGCAGCCCAACAGGGGTTGCCGCCTACGAGCAGTACTTC.

The chain has TRBV27 and TRBJ1-5; tentative D call: TRBD1 (5 bases). CDR1 is MNHEY, CDR2 SMNVEV, per germline (reference sequence). This CDR3 contains 13 residues. V was cut by 2 bases and J by 5 bases, with 7 bases left in between. The CDR3 DNA follows: TGTGCCAGCAGTTTAATCAGGGATCAGCCCCAGCATTTT. Its translation is CASSLIRDQPQHF.